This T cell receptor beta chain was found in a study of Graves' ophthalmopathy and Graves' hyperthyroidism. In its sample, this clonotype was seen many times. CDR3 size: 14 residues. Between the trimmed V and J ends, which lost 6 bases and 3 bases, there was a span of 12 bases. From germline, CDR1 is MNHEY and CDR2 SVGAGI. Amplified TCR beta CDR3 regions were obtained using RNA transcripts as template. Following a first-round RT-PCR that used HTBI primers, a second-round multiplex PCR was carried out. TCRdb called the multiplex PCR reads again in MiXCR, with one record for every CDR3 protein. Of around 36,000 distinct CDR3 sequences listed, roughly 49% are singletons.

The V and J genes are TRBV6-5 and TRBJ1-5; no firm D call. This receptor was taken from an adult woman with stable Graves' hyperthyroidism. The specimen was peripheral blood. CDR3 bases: TGTGCCAGCAGCGGACCCCAGGACAATCAGCCCCAGCATTTT. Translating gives CASSGPQDNQPQHF.